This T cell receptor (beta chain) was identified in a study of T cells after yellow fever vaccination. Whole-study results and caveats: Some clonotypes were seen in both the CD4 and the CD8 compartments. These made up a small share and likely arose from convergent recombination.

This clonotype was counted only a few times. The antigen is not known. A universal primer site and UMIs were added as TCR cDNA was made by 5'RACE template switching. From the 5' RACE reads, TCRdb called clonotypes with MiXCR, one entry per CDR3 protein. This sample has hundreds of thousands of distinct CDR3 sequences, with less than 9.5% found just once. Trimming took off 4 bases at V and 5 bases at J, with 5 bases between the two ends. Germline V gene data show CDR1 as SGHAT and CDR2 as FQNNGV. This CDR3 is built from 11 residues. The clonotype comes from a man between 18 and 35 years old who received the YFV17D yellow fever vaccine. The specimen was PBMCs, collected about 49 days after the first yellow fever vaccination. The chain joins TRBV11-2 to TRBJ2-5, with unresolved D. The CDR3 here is CASSSDETQYF. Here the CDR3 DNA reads TGTGCCAGCAGCTCCGATGAGACCCAGTACTTC.